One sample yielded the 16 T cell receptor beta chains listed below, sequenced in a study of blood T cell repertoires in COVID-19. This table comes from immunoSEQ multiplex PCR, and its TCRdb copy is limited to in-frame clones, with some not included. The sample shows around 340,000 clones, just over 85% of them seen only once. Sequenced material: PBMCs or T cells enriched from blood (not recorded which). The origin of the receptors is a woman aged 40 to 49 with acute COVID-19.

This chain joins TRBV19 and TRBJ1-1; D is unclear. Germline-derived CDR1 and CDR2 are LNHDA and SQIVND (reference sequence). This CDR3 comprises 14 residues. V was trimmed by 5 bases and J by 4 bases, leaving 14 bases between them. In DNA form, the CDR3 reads TGTGCCAGTAGTGAAAGGGAGGCGGGCACTGAAGCTTTCTTT. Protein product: CASSEREAGTEAFF.

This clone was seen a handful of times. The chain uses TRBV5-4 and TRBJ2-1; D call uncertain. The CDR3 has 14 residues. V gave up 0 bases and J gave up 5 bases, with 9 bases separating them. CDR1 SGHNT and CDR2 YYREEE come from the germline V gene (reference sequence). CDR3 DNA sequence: TGTGCCAGCAGCTTGGCCTCGAGAGACAATGAGCAGTTCTTC. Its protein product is CASSLASRDNEQFF. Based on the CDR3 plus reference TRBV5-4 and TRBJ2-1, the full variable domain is ETGVTQSPTHLIKTRGQQVTLRCSSQSGHNTVSWYQQALGQGPQFIFQYYREEENGRGNFPPRFSGLQFPNYSSELNVNALELDDSALYLCASSLASRDNEQFFGPGTRLTVL.

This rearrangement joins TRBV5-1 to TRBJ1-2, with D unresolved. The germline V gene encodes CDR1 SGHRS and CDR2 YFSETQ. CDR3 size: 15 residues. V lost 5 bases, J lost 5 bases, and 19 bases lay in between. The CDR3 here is CASSFSGVGGYGYTF. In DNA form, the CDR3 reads TGCGCCAGCAGTTTTTCGGGCGTCGGCGGGTATGGCTACACCTTC.

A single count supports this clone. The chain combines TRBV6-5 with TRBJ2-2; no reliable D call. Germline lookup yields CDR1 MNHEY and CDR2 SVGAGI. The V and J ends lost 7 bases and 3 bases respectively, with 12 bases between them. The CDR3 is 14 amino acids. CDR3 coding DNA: TGTGCCAGCACCCCCCCCGGTTACACCGGGGAGCTGTTTTTT. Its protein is CASTPPGYTGELFF.

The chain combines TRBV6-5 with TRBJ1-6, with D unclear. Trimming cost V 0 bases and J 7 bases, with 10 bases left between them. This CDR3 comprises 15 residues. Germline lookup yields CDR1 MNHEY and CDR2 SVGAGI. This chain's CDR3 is CASSYSPQTNSPLHF. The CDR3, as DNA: TGTGCCAGCAGTTACTCTCCACAGACGAATTCACCCCTCCACTTT.

Here the CDR3 DNA reads TGTGCCAGCAGGGATGACGGGGGGACCTCCCTGAAACTGTTTTTT. It specifies CASRDDGGTSLKLFF. The rearrangement joins TRBV2 to TRBJ1-4; maybe TRBD1 (5 bases). This CDR3 spans 15 amino acids. Germline-derived CDR1 and CDR2 are SNHLY and FYNNEI. Trimming removed 6 bases from V and 11 bases from J, with 22 bases in between. Using reference TRBV2 and TRBJ1-4 for the parts outside the CDR3, the full variable domain is EPEVTQTPSHQVTQMGQEVILRCVPISNHLYFYWYRQILGQKVEFLVSFYNNEISEKSEIFDDQFSVERPDGSNFTLKIRSTKLEDSAMYFCASRDDGGTSLKLFFGSGTQLSVL.

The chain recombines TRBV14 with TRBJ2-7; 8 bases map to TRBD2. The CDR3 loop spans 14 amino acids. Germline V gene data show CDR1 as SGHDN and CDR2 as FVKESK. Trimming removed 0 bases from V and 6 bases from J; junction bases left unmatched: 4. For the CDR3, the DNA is TGTGCCAGCAGCCAAGAAGTCGGGGGGGCCGAGCAGTACTTC. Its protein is CASSQEVGGAEQYF.

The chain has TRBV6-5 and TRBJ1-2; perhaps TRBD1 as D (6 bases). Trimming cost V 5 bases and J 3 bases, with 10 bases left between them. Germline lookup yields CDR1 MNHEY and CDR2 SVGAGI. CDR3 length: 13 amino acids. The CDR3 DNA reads TGTGCCAGCAGTAAACAGGGATACTATGGCTACACCTTC. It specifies CASSKQGYYGYTF.

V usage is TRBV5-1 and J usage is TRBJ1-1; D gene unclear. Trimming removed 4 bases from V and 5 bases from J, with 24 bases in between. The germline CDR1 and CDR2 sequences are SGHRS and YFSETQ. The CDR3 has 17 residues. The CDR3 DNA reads TGCGCCAGCAGCATAAGGACTATACCCTCGCTCAGAACTGAAGCTTTCTTT. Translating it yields CASSIRTIPSLRTEAFF.

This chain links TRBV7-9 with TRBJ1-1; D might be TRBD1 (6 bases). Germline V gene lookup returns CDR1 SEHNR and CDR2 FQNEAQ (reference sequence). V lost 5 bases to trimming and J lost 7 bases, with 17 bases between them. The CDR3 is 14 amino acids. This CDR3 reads CASSINRDTSEAFF. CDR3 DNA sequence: TGTGCCAGCAGCATTAACAGGGATACAAGTGAAGCTTTCTTT.

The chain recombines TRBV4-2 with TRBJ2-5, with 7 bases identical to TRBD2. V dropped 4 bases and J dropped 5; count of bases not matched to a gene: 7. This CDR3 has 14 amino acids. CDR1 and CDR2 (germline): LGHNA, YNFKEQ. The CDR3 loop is CASSPRGVGETQYF. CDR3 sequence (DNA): TGTGCCAGCAGCCCCCGGGGGGTTGGCGAGACCCAGTACTTC.

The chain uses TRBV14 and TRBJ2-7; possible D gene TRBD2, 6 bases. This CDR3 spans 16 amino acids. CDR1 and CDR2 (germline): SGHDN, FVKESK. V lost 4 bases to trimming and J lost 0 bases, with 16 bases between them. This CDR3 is CASSLIAGTASYEQYF. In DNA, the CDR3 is TGTGCCAGCAGCCTTATTGCCGGGACTGCCTCCTACGAGCAGTACTTC.

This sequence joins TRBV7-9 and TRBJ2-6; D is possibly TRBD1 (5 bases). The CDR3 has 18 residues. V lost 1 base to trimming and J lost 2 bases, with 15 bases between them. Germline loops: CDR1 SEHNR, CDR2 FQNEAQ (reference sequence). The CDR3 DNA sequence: TGTGCCAGCAGCTTAGTTTTTGGGGCCTCCCCTGGGGCCAACGTCCTGACTTTC. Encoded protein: CASSLVFGASPGANVLTF.

The CDR3 is CASSLGTGMDEKLFF. In nucleotides, the CDR3 is TGTGCCAGCAGCTTGGGTACGGGGATGGACGAAAAACTGTTTTTT. This chain links TRBV7-6 with TRBJ1-4; D remains ambiguous. CDR3 length: 15 residues. V gave up 3 bases and J gave up 8 bases, with 16 bases separating them. The germline V gene encodes CDR1 SGHVS and CDR2 FNYEAQ.

The CDR3 nucleotides are TGCGCCAGCAGCCAAGAGGCCAGGGATACTGAAGCTTTCTTT. As protein: CASSQEARDTEAFF. The rearrangement links TRBV4-3 to TRBJ1-1; TRBD1 might be the D (5 bases). The CDR3 is 14 amino acids. Germline values: CDR1 LGHNA, CDR2 YSLEER. V dropped 0 bases and J dropped 5 bases, with 10 bases sitting between them.

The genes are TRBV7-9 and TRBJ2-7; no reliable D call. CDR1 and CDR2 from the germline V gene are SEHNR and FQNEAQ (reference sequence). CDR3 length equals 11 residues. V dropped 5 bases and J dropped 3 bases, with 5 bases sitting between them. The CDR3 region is CASSEHYEQYF. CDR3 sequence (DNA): TGTGCCAGCAGCGAACACTACGAGCAGTACTTC.